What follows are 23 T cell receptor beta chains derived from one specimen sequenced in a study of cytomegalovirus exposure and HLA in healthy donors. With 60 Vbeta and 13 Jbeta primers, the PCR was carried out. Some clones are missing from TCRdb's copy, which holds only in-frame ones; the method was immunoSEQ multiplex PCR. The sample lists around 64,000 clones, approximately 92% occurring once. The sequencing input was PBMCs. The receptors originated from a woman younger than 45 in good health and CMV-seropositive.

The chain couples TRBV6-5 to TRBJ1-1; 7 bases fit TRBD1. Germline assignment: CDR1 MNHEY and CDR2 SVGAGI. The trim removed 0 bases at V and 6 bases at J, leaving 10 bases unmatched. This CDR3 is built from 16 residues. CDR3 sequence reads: CASSYSSQGVGAEAFF. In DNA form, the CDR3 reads TGTGCCAGCAGTTACTCGAGTCAGGGGGTTGGGGCTGAAGCTTTCTTT.

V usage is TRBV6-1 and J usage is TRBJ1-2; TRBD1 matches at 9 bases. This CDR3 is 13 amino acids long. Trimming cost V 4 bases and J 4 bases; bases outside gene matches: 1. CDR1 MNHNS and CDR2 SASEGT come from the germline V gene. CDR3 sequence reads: CASSVQGAYGYTF. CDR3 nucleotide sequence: TGTGCCAGCAGTGTACAGGGGGCCTATGGCTACACCTTC.

The CDR3 coding sequence is TGTGCCAGTAGTATGGTGCCAGCGCGCGAGCAGTACTTC. Its protein is CASSMVPAREQYF. V gene TRBV19 combines with J gene TRBJ2-7; D unclear. V lost 3 bases to trimming and J lost 6 bases, with 12 bases between them. In germline, CDR1 is LNHDA, CDR2 SQIVND (reference sequence). CDR3 length equals 13 residues.

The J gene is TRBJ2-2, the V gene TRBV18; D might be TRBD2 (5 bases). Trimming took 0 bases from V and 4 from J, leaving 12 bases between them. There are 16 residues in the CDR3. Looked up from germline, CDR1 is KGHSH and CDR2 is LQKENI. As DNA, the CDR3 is TGTGCCAGCTCACCACCGGGTAGTCGGGGCACCGGGGAGCTGTTTTTT. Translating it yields CASSPPGSRGTGELFF.

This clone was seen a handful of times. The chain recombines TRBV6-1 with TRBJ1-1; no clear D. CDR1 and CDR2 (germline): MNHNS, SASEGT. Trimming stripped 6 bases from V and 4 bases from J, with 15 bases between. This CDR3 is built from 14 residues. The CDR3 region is CASRRSVRVTEAFF. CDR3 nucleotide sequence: TGTGCCAGCAGACGGAGCGTTCGAGTCACTGAAGCTTTCTTT.

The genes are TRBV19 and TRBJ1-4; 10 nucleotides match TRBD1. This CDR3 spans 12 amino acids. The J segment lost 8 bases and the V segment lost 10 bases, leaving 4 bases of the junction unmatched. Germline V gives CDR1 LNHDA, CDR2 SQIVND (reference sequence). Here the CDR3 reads CATGTGDEKLFF. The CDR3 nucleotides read TGTGCCACCGGGACAGGGGACGAAAAACTGTTTTTT.

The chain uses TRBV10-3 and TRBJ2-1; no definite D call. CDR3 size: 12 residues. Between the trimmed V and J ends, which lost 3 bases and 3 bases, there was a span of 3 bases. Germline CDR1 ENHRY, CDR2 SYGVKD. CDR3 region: CAISDLYNEQFF. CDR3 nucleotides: TGTGCCATCAGTGACCTCTACAATGAGCAGTTCTTC.

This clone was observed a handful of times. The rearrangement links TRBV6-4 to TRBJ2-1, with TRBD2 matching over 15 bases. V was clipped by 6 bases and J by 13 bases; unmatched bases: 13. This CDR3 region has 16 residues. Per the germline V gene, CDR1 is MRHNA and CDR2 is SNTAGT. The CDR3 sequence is CASSPGLAGGPGDQFF. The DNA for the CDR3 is TGTGCCAGCAGCCCCGGACTAGCGGGAGGGCCAGGTGATCAGTTCTTC.

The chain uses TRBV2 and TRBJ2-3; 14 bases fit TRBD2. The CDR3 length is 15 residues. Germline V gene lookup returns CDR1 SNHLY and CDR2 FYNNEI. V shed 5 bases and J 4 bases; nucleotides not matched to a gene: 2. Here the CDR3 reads CASSLGLAGADTQYF. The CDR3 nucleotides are TGTGCCAGCAGTCTGGGACTAGCGGGAGCAGATACGCAGTATTTT.

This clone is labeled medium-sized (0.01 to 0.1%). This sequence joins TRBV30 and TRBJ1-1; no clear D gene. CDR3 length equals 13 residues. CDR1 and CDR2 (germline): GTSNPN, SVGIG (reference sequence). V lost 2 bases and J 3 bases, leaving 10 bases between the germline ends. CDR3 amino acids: CAWSTSQDTEAFF. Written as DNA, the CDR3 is TGTGCCTGGAGTACCAGTCAGGACACTGAAGCTTTCTTT. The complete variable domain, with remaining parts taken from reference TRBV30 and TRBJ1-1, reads SQTIHQWPATLVQPVGSPLSLECTVEGTSNPNLYWYRQAAGRGLQLLFYSVGIGQISSEVPQNLSASRPQDRQFILSSKKLLLSDSGFYLCAWSTSQDTEAFFGQGTRLTVV.

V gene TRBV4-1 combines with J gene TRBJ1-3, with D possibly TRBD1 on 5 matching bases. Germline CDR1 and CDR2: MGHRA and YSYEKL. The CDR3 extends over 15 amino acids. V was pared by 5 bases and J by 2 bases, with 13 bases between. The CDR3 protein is CASSEAGLTGNTIYF. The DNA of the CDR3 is TGCGCCAGCAGCGAAGCAGGGCTGACTGGAAACACCATATATTTT.

In nucleotides, the CDR3 is TGTGCCAGCAGCGGGCGGGACAGGGCCTCCGAGCAGTACTTC. Amino acids: CASSGRDRASEQYF. The chain couples TRBV9 to TRBJ2-7; 9 nucleotides align to TRBD1. J gave up 6 bases and V 3 bases, and 7 bases lay outside the gene matches. This CDR3 region has 14 residues. Germline lookup yields CDR1 SGDLS and CDR2 YYNGEE.

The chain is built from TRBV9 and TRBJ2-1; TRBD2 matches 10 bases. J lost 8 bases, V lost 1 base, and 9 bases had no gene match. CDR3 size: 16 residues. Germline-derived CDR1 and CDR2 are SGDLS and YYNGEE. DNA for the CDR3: TGTGCCAGCAGCGTACCGGCTAGCGGGAGTATGGATGAGCAGTTCTTC. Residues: CASSVPASGSMDEQFF.

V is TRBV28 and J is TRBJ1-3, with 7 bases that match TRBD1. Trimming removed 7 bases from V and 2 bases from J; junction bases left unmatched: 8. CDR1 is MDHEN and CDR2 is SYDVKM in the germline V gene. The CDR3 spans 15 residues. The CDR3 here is CASTSTGYAGNTIYF. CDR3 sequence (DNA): TGTGCCAGCACCTCGACAGGGTACGCTGGAAACACCATATATTTT.

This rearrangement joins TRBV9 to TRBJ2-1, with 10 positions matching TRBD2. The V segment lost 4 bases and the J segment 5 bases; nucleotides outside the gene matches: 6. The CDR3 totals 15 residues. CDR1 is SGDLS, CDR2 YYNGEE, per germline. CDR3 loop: CASSSRTSGNNEQFF. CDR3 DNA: TGTGCCAGCAGCTCCCGGACTAGCGGAAACAATGAGCAGTTCTTC.

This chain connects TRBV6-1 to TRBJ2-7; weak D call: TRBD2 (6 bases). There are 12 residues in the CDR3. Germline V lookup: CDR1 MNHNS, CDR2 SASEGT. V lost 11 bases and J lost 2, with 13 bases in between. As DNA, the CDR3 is TGTGCCGCCGGTAGCGGCACCTACGAGCAGTACTTC. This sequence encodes CAAGSGTYEQYF.

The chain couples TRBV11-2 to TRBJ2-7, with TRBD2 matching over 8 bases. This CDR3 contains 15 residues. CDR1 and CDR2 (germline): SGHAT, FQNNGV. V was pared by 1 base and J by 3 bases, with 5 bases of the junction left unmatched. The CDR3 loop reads CASSLGAGEIYEQYF. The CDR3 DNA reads TGTGCCAGCAGCTTAGGAGCGGGGGAGATCTACGAGCAGTACTTC. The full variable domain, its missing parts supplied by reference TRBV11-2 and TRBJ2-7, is EAGVAQSPRYKIIEKRQSVAFWCNPISGHATLYWYQQILGQGPKLLIQFQNNGVVDDSQLPKDRFSAERLKGVDSTLKIQPAKLEDSAVYLCASSLGAGEIYEQYFGPGTRLTVT.

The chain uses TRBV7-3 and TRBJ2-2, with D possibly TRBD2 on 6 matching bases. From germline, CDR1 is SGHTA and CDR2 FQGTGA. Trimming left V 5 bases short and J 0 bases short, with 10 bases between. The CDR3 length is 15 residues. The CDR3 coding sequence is TGTGCCAGCAGCCCCTGGGGGGCGAACACCGGGGAGCTGTTTTTT. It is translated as CASSPWGANTGELFF.

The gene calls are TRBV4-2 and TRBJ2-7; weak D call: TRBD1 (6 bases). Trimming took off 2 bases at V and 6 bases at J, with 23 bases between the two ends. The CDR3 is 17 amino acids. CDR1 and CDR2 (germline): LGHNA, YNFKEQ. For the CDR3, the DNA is TGTGCCAGCAGCCAATACATCGCGAGACAGGTGTCCCCCGAGCAGTACTTC. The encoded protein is CASSQYIARQVSPEQYF.

The CDR3 DNA reads as TGTGCCAGCAGCCCACGCCTTAGGCTCGACAGACCCACCGGGGAGCTGTTTTTT. Its translation is CASSPRLRLDRPTGELFF. J is TRBJ2-2 and V is TRBV11-2; perhaps TRBD1 as D (5 bases). CDR1 is SGHAT and CDR2 is FQNNGV in the germline V gene. The length of the CDR3 is 18 residues. The V end was cut by 5 bases, the J end by 4 bases, with 23 bases between. Looking up the rest from reference TRBV11-2 and TRBJ2-2 gives the full variable domain: EAGVAQSPRYKIIEKRQSVAFWCNPISGHATLYWYQQILGQGPKLLIQFQNNGVVDDSQLPKDRFSAERLKGVDSTLKIQPAKLEDSAVYLCASSPRLRLDRPTGELFFGEGSRLTVL.

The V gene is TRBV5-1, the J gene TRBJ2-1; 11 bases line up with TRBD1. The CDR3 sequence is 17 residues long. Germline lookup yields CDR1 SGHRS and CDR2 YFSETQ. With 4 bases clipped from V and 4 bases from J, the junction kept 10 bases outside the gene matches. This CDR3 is CASSPTTGDRGYNEQFF. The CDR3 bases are TGCGCCAGCAGCCCGACGACAGGGGACAGGGGGTACAATGAGCAGTTCTTC.

The CDR3, as DNA: TGTGCCACCAGCAGAGATGCGAGCAATCAGCCCCAGCATTTT. The encoded protein is CATSRDASNQPQHF. The chain employs TRBV15 and TRBJ1-5; D unresolved. Germline-derived CDR1 and CDR2 are LNHNV and YYDKDF (reference sequence). Trimming took 0 bases from V and 1 from J, leaving 4 bases between them. The CDR3 is 14 amino acids.

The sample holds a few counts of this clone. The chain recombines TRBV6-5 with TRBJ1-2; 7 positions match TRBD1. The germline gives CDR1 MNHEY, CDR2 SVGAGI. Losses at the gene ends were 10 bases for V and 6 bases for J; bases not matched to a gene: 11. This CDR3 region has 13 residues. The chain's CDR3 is CATRLRGVNGYTF. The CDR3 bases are TGTGCCACCCGCCTCAGGGGGGTGAATGGCTACACCTTC.